Reported below is one T cell receptor beta chain. What it recognizes is unknown. The sample comes from a study of response to subunit inactivated influenza vaccine. MiXCR was run by TCRdb on the RT-PCR reads, yielding one entry per CDR3 protein. The sample lists a few hundred thousand distinct CDR3 sequences, 21% occurring once. Study-wide results and limits: Each seasonal flu vaccination may recruit only limited new T cells, authors suggested.

The receptor was isolated from a man between 50 and 69 years old who received an inactivated influenza vaccine. Sequenced material: PBMCs from blood, taken less than 22 months after vaccination.

The CDR3 reads CSVEDRGGYQETQYF. Written as DNA, the CDR3 is TGCAGCGTTGAAGATCGGGGGGGCTACCAAGAGACCCAGTACTTC. The V gene is TRBV29-1, the J gene TRBJ2-5; 8 nucleotides line up with TRBD2. This CDR3 has 15 residues. Looked up from germline, CDR1 is SQVTM and CDR2 is ANQGSEA. With 0 bases clipped from V and 0 bases from J, the junction kept 3 bases outside the gene matches.